The table lists the clone carrying this T cell receptor beta chain with a few counts. The antigen is undetermined. These data come from a study of cytomegalovirus exposure and HLA in healthy donors. Study outcomes and limitations: Some highly shared sequence variants likely arose as a pipeline artifact. Later analysis suggested most CMV-associated TCR beta chains were HLA-restricted.

J lost 4 bases, V lost 4 bases, and 3 bases had no gene match. CDR1 is LGHNA and CDR2 is YSLEER in the germline V gene. The length of the CDR3 is 15 residues. The PCR ran on 60 Vbeta and 13 Jbeta primers. The protocol was immunoSEQ multiplex PCR, while the TCRdb copy is restricted to in-frame clones and leaves out a portion. The sample shows 65,000 to 100,000 clones, over 60% of them seen only once. The sequence was collected from a female donor in good health and CMV-seronegative. J is TRBJ2-7 and V is TRBV4-3, with 14 positions matching TRBD2. The sequencing sample was made of PBMCs. The CDR3 sequence is CASSLGLAGGYEQYF. Here the CDR3 DNA reads TGCGCCAGCAGCCTAGGACTAGCGGGGGGTTACGAGCAGTACTTC.